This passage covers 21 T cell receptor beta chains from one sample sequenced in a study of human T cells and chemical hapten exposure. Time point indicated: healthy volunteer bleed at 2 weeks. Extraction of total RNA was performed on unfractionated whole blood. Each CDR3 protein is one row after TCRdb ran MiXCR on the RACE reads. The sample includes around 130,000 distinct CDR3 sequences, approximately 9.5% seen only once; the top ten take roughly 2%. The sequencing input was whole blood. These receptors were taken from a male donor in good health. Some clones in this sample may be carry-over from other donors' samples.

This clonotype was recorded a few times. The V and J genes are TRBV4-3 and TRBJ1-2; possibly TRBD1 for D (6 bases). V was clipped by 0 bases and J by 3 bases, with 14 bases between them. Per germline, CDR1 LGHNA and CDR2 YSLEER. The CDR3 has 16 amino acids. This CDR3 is CASSQDKGGQYYGYTF. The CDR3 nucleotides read TGCGCCAGCAGCCAAGATAAGGGGGGGCAGTACTATGGCTACACCTTC.

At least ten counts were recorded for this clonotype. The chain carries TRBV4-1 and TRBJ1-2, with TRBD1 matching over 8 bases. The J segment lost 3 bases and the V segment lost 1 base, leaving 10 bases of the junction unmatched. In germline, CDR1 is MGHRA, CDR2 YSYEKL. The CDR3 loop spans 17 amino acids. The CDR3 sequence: CASSQVPGTGSHYGYTF. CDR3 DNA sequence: TGCGCCAGCAGCCAAGTTCCCGGGACAGGAAGTCACTATGGCTACACCTTC.

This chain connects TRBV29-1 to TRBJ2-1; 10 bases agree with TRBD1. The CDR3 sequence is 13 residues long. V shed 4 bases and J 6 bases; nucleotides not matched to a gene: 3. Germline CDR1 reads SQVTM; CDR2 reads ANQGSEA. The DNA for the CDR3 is TGCAGCGTTGGACAGGGGGCCTTCAATGAGCAGTTCTTC. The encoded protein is CSVGQGAFNEQFF.

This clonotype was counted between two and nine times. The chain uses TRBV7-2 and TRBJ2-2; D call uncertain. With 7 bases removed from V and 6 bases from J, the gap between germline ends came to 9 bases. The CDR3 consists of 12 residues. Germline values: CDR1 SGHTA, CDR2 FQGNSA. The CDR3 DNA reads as TGTGCCAGCATTCAGTGGTCCGGGGAGCTGTTTTTT. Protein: CASIQWSGELFF.

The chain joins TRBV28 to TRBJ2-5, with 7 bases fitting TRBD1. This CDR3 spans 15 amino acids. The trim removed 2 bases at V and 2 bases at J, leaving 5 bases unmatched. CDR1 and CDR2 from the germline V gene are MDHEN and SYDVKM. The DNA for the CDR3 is TGTGCCAGCAGTTTAAGGGGGCCTAGGCAAGAGACCCAGTACTTC. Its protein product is CASSLRGPRQETQYF.

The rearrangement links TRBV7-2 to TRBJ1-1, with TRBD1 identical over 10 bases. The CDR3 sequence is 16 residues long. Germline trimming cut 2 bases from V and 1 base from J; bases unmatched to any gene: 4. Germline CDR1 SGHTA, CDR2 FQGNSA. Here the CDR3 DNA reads TGTGCCAGCAGCTTACACCGACAGGGGGCGAACACTGAAGCTTTCTTT. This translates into CASSLHRQGANTEAFF.

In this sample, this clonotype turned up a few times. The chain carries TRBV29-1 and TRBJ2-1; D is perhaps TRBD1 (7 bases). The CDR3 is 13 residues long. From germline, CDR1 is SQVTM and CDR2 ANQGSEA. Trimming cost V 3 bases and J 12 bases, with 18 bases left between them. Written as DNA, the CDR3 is TGCAGCGTTGACCTAGGACAGGTGGGGGGGCAGTTCTTC. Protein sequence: CSVDLGQVGGQFF.

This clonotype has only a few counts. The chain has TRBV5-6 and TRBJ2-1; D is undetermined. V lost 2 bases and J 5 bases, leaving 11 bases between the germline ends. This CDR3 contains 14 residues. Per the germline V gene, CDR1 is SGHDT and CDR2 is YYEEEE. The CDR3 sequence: CASSFWSGDNEQFF. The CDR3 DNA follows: TGTGCCAGCAGCTTTTGGTCTGGGGACAATGAGCAGTTCTTC. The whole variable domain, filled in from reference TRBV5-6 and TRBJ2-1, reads DAGVTQSPTHLIKTRGQQVTLRCSPKSGHDTVSWYQQALGQGPQFIFQYYEEEERQRGNFPDRFSGHQFPNYSSELNVNALLLGDSALYLCASSFWSGDNEQFFGPGTRLTVL.

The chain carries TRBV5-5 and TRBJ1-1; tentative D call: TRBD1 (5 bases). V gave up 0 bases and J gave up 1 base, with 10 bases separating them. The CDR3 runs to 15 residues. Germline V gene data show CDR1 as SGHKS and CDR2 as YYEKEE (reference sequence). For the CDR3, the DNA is TGTGCCAGCAGCTTGGTGTCAGGGACGAACACTGAAGCTTTCTTT. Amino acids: CASSLVSGTNTEAFF.

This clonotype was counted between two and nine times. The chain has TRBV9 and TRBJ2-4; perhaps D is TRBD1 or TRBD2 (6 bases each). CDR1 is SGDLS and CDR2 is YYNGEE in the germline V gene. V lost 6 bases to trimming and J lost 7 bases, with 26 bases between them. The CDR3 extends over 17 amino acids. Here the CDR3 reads CASTPGGGPPLGNIQYF. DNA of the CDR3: TGTGCCAGCACCCCTGGAGGGGGGCCACCCCTTGGGAACATTCAGTACTTC.

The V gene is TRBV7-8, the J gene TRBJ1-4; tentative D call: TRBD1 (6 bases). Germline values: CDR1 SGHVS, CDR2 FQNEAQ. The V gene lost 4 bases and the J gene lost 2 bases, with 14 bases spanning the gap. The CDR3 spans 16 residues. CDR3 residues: CASSSPDRMTNEKLFF. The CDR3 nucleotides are TGTGCCAGCAGCTCCCCCGACAGGATGACTAATGAAAAACTGTTTTTT.

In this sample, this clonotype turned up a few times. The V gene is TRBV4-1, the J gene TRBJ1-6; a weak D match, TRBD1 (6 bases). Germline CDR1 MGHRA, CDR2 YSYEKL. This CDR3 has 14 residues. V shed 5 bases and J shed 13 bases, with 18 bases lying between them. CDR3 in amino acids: CASSENRARAPLHF. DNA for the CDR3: TGCGCCAGCAGCGAAAACAGGGCACGGGCCCCCCTCCACTTT.

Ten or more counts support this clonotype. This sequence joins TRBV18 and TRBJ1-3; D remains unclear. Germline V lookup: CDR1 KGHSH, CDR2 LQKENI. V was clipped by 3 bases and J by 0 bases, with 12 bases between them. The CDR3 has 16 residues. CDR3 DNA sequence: TGTGCCAGCTCACCTCGCCAAGTCAGCTCTGGAAACACCATATATTTT. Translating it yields CASSPRQVSSGNTIYF.

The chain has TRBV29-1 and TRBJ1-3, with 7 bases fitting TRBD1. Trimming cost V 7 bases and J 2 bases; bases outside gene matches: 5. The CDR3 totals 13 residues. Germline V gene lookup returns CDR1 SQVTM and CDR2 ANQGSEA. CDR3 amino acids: CSAVTGAGNTIYF. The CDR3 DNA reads TGCAGCGCAGTCACAGGGGCTGGAAACACCATATATTTT.

The CDR3 here is CSVEMGDEQFF. The CDR3, as DNA: TGCAGCGTTGAAATGGGCGATGAGCAGTTCTTC. The J gene is TRBJ2-1, the V gene TRBV29-1, with unresolved D. The CDR3 spans 11 residues. Germline V CDR1 and CDR2: SQVTM, ANQGSEA. Trimming shortened V by 2 bases and J by 8 bases, and 7 bases separated the two germline ends.

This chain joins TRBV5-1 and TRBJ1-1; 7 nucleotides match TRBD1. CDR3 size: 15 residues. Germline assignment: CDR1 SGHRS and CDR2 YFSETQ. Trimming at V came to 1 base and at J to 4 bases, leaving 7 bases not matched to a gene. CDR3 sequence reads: CASSLTGEVGTEAFF. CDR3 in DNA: TGCGCCAGCAGCTTGACAGGGGAGGTGGGCACTGAAGCTTTCTTT.

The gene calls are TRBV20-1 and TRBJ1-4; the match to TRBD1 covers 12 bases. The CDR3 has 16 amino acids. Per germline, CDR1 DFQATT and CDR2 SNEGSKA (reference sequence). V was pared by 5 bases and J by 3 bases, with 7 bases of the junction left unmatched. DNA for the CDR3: TGCAGTGCTGGGGACAGGGGGCTTGCATCTAATGAAAAACTGTTTTTT. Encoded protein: CSAGDRGLASNEKLFF.

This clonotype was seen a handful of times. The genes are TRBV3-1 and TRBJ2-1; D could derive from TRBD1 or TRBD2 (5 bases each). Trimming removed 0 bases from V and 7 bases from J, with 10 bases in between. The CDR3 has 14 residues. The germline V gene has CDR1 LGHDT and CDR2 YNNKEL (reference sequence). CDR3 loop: CASSQDLGENEQFF. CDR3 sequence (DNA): TGTGCCAGCAGCCAAGATCTAGGGGAGAATGAGCAGTTCTTC.

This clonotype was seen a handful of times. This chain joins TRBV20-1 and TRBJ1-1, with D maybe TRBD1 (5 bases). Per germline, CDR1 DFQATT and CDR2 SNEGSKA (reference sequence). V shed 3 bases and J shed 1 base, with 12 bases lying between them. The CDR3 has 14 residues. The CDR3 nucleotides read TGCAGTGCTAGTCCCAGGGTGACGAACACTGAAGCTTTCTTT. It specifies CSASPRVTNTEAFF.

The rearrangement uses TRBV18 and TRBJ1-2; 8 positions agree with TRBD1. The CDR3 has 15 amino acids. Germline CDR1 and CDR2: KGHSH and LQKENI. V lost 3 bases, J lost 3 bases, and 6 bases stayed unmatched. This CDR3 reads CASSPRRGQDYGYTF. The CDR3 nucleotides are TGTGCCAGCTCACCCCGGAGGGGACAGGACTATGGCTACACCTTC.

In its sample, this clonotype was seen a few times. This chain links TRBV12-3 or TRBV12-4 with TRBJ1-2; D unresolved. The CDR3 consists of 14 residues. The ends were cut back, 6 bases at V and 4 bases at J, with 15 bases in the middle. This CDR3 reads CASSRLRGFYGYTF. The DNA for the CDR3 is TGTGCCAGCAGCCGACTTCGGGGATTCTATGGCTACACCTTC.